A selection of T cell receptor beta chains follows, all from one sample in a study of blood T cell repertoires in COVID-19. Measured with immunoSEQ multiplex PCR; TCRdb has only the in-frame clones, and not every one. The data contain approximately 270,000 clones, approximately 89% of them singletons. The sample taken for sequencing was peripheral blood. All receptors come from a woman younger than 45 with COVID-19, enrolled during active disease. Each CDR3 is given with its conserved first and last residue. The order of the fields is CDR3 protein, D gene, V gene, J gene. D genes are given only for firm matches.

CDR3aa: CASSVTSGRDDEQFF
d_gene: TRBD2
v_gene: TRBV9
j_gene: TRBJ2-1

CDR3aa: CASSSGTGEGNEQFF
d_gene: TRBD1
v_gene: TRBV2
j_gene: TRBJ2-1

CDR3aa: CASSQEGAGGYNEQFF
d_gene: TRBD2
v_gene: TRBV3-1/TRBV3-2
j_gene: TRBJ2-1

CDR3aa: CASSVTGSTEAFF
d_gene: NA
v_gene: TRBV19
j_gene: TRBJ1-1

CDR3aa: CASSVSGRGTGELFF
d_gene: TRBD2
v_gene: TRBV7-2
j_gene: TRBJ2-2

CDR3aa: CASSSLGQPYEQYF
d_gene: TRBD1
v_gene: TRBV27
j_gene: TRBJ2-7

CDR3aa: CASSWAGGYEQYF
d_gene: TRBD2
v_gene: TRBV12-3/TRBV12-4
j_gene: TRBJ2-7

CDR3aa: CASSFNTNSPLHF
d_gene: NA
v_gene: TRBV12-3/TRBV12-4
j_gene: TRBJ1-6

CDR3aa: CASSRTGTVGTEAFF
d_gene: TRBD1
v_gene: TRBV4-1
j_gene: TRBJ1-1

CDR3aa: CASSLGPPYEQYF
d_gene: NA
v_gene: TRBV5-4
j_gene: TRBJ2-7

CDR3aa: CASSLAAREETQYF
d_gene: TRBD2
v_gene: TRBV5-1
j_gene: TRBJ2-5

CDR3aa: CASSAETDMNTEAFF
d_gene: NA
v_gene: TRBV9
j_gene: TRBJ1-1

CDR3aa: CASSDSYEQFF
d_gene: NA
v_gene: TRBV14
j_gene: TRBJ2-1

CDR3aa: CASSLRNGYGYTF
d_gene: NA
v_gene: TRBV27
j_gene: TRBJ1-2

CDR3aa: CATSEGGQIRAYEQYF
d_gene: NA
v_gene: TRBV24-1
j_gene: TRBJ2-7

CDR3aa: CASSYLTRLAGGSNEQFF
d_gene: TRBD2
v_gene: TRBV6-2/TRBV6-3
j_gene: TRBJ2-1

CDR3aa: CASSLSNFREPYEQYF
d_gene: NA
v_gene: TRBV7-8
j_gene: TRBJ2-7

CDR3aa: CASSPPGGGSYQPQHF
d_gene: TRBD1
v_gene: TRBV18
j_gene: TRBJ1-5

CDR3aa: CASSEVTGPAYNEQFF
d_gene: NA
v_gene: TRBV25-1
j_gene: TRBJ2-1

CDR3aa: CSVGGQGRWFF
d_gene: TRBD1
v_gene: TRBV29-1
j_gene: TRBJ2-1

CDR3aa: CASSELMAVEQFF
d_gene: NA
v_gene: TRBV25-1
j_gene: TRBJ2-1

CDR3aa: CASSLIIGGQETQYF
d_gene: NA
v_gene: TRBV7-2
j_gene: TRBJ2-5

CDR3aa: CASSMGQVNQPQHF
d_gene: NA
v_gene: TRBV19
j_gene: TRBJ1-5

CDR3aa: CASSPGTQDYYNEQFF
d_gene: NA
v_gene: TRBV7-7
j_gene: TRBJ2-1

CDR3aa: CASSIGVGSYNSPLHF
d_gene: NA
v_gene: TRBV19
j_gene: TRBJ1-6

CDR3aa: CASSPQGWGMNTEAFF
d_gene: NA
v_gene: TRBV27
j_gene: TRBJ1-1

CDR3aa: CASRQGSGQPQHF
d_gene: TRBD1
v_gene: TRBV11-2
j_gene: TRBJ1-5

CDR3aa: CASSRGQAENEQFF
d_gene: TRBD1
v_gene: TRBV11-3
j_gene: TRBJ2-1

CDR3aa: CASSFWTGNTEAFF
d_gene: TRBD1
v_gene: TRBV7-2
j_gene: TRBJ1-1

CDR3aa: CASSYRTRGQANQPQHF
d_gene: TRBD1
v_gene: TRBV6-2/TRBV6-3
j_gene: TRBJ1-5

CDR3aa: CASRAPGQGQSSPLHF
d_gene: TRBD1
v_gene: TRBV2
j_gene: TRBJ1-6

CDR3aa: CASDSITEAFF
d_gene: NA
v_gene: TRBV7-9
j_gene: TRBJ1-1

CDR3aa: CASSARTDTDTQYF
d_gene: NA
v_gene: TRBV9
j_gene: TRBJ2-3

CDR3aa: CASISGQREGQPQHF
d_gene: NA
v_gene: TRBV6-6
j_gene: TRBJ1-5

CDR3aa: CASSLDRYGYTF
d_gene: NA
v_gene: TRBV12-3/TRBV12-4
j_gene: TRBJ1-2

CDR3aa: CASSSEVGSPNEQFF
d_gene: NA
v_gene: TRBV11-2
j_gene: TRBJ2-1

CDR3aa: CASSRSLEVSYNEQFF
d_gene: NA
v_gene: TRBV5-4
j_gene: TRBJ2-1

CDR3aa: CASSLVGSGRVEAQYF
d_gene: TRBD2
v_gene: TRBV11-2
j_gene: TRBJ2-5

CDR3aa: CASSLVRDTQYF
d_gene: NA
v_gene: TRBV7-8
j_gene: TRBJ2-3

CDR3aa: CASSQRGGSNQPQHF
d_gene: NA
v_gene: TRBV27
j_gene: TRBJ1-5

CDR3aa: CASSPVLGHRTGELFF
d_gene: NA
v_gene: TRBV5-6
j_gene: TRBJ2-2

CDR3aa: CASRVDREAGNTIYF
d_gene: TRBD1
v_gene: TRBV6-5
j_gene: TRBJ1-3

CDR3aa: CASSLGSGGAGGRFF
d_gene: TRBD2
v_gene: TRBV19
j_gene: TRBJ2-1

CDR3aa: CASSLRGVGSTEAFF
d_gene: NA
v_gene: TRBV7-2
j_gene: TRBJ1-1

CDR3aa: CASSPTGGPTDTQYF
d_gene: TRBD1
v_gene: TRBV27
j_gene: TRBJ2-3

CDR3aa: CASRPDRVINSPLHF
d_gene: TRBD1
v_gene: TRBV2
j_gene: TRBJ1-6

CDR3aa: CASSETRAADTQYF
d_gene: NA
v_gene: TRBV6-1
j_gene: TRBJ2-3

CDR3aa: CASSYSRDRDGYTF
d_gene: TRBD1
v_gene: TRBV6-5
j_gene: TRBJ1-2

CDR3aa: CASSLSLPGQGFNYGYTF
d_gene: TRBD1
v_gene: TRBV27
j_gene: TRBJ1-2

CDR3aa: CASSTGRNRGGTQYF
d_gene: NA
v_gene: TRBV18
j_gene: TRBJ2-5

CDR3aa: CASTADRLGSYEQYF
d_gene: TRBD1
v_gene: TRBV19
j_gene: TRBJ2-7

CDR3aa: CASSLVQAGNTIYF
d_gene: NA
v_gene: TRBV6-5
j_gene: TRBJ1-3

CDR3aa: CASSRRQGVPDTQYF
d_gene: TRBD1
v_gene: TRBV4-3
j_gene: TRBJ2-3

CDR3aa: CASSVQGLNTEAFF
d_gene: NA
v_gene: TRBV2
j_gene: TRBJ1-1

CDR3aa: CASRAQGNEQFF
d_gene: NA
v_gene: TRBV9
j_gene: TRBJ2-1

CDR3aa: CAWSVRGGKNTEAFF
d_gene: NA
v_gene: TRBV30
j_gene: TRBJ1-1

CDR3aa: CASSLQTTGVSSGANVLTF
d_gene: TRBD1
v_gene: TRBV4-1
j_gene: TRBJ2-6

CDR3aa: CASSLLSGGRETQYF
d_gene: TRBD2
v_gene: TRBV11-2
j_gene: TRBJ2-5

CDR3aa: CASSLEFGGRVDEQFF
d_gene: TRBD2
v_gene: TRBV5-8
j_gene: TRBJ2-1

CDR3aa: CASSPDRFGEGNTEAFF
d_gene: TRBD1
v_gene: TRBV4-2
j_gene: TRBJ1-1